This TCR beta chain was identified in a study of blood T cell repertoires in COVID-19. As for the study in general: The analysed material was cDNA or gDNA that came from T cells, B-cell-depleted T cells, or PBMCs.

Looked up from germline, CDR1 is MNHEY and CDR2 is SVGAGI. The V end lost 0 bases, the J end lost 3 bases, and 9 bases lay between the germline ends. There are 14 residues in the CDR3. Libraries were prepared by immunoSEQ multiplex PCR; TCRdb keeps only in-frame clonotypes and omits some of them. The data show 84,000 or so clones, 88% seen once. The sequencing input was peripheral blood. The chain recombines TRBV6-5 with TRBJ2-7, with D perhaps TRBD1 (5 bases). This receptor was taken from a man in his sixties or seventies with acute or convalescent COVID-19. CDR3 region: CASSYSSGIYEQYF. The CDR3 coding sequence is TGTGCCAGCAGTTACTCGTCAGGGATCTACGAGCAGTACTTC.